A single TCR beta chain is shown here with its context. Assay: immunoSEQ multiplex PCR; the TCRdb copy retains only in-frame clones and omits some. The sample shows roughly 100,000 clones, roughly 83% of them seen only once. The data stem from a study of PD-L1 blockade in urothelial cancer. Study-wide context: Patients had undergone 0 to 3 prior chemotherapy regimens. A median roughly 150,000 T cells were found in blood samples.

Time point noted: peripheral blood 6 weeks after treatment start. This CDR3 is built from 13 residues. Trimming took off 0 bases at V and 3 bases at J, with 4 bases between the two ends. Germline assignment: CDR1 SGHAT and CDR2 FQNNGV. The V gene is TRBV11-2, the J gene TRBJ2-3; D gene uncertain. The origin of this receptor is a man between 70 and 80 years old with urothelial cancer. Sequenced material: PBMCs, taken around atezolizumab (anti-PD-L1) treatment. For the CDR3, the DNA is TGTGCCAGCAGCTTAGAGAGGACAGATACGCAGTATTTT. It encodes CASSLERTDTQYF.